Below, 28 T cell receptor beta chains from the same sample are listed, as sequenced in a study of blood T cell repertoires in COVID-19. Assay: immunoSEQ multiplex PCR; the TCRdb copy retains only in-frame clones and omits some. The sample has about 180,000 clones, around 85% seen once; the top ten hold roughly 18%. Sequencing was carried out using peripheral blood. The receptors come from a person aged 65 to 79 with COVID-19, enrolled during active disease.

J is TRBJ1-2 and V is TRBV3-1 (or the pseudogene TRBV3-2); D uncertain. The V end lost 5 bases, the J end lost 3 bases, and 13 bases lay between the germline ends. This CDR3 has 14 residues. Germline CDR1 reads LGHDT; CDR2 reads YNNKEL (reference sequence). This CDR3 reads CASSSSGAYYGYTF. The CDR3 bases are TGTGCCAGCAGCTCAAGCGGAGCTTACTATGGCTACACCTTC.

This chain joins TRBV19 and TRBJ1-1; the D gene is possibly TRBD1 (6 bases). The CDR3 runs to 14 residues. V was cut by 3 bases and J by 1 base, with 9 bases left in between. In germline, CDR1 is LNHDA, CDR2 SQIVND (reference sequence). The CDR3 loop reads CASSMGAGNTEAFF. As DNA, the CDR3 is TGTGCCAGTAGTATGGGGGCGGGGAACACTGAAGCTTTCTTT. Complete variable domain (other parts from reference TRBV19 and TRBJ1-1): DGGITQSPKYLFRKEGQNVTLSCEQNLNHDAMYWYRQDPGQGLRLIYYSQIVNDFQKGDIAEGYSVSREKKESFPLTVTSAQKNPTAFYLCASSMGAGNTEAFFGQGTRLTVV.

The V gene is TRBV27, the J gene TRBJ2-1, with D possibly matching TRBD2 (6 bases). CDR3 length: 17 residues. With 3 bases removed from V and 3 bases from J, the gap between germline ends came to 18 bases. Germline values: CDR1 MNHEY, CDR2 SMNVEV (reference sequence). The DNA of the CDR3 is TGTGCCAGCAGTTTGACCTCGCGGGGCGGAAACTACAATGAGCAGTTCTTC. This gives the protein CASSLTSRGGNYNEQFF.

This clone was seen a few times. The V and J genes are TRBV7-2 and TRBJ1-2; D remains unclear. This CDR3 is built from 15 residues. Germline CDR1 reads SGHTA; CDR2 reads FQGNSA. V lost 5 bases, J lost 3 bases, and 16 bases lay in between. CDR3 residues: CASSLSPVEDYGYTF. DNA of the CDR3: TGTGCCAGCAGCCTCTCTCCCGTGGAGGACTATGGCTACACCTTC.

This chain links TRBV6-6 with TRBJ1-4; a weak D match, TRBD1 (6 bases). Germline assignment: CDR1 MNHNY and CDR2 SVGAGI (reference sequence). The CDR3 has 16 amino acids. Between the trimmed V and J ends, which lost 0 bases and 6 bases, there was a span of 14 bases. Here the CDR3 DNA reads TGTGCCAGCAGTTACTCTGTAGTGGGACAAGATGAAAAACTGTTTTTT. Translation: CASSYSVVGQDEKLFF.

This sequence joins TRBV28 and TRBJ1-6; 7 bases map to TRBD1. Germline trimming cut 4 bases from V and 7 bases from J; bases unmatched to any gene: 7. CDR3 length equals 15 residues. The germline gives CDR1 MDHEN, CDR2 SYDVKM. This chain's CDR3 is CASSSATGNNSPLHF. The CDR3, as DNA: TGTGCCAGCAGTTCAGCGACAGGGAACAATTCACCCCTCCACTTT.

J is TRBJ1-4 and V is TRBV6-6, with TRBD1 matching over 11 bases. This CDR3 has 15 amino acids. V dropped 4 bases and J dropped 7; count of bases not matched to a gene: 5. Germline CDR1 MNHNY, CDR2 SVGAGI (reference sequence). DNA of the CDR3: TGTGCCAGCAGTTGGGGGACAGGGGGTGGTGAAAAACTGTTTTTT. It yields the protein CASSWGTGGGEKLFF.

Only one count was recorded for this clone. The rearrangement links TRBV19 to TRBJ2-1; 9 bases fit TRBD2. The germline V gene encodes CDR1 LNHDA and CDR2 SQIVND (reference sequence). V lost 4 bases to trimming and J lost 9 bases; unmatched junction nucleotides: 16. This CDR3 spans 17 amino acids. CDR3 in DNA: TGTGCCAGTAGTACTATCCTTCCAGCGGGAGGTTATGGTGAGCAGTTCTTC. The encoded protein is CASSTILPAGGYGEQFF.

CDR3 coding DNA: TGTGCCAGCAGCCAGCCGGGACTGGTCTACGAGCAGTACTTC. Amino acids: CASSQPGLVYEQYF. The chain has TRBV7-2 and TRBJ2-7; tentative D call: TRBD2 (6 bases). The V end lost 5 bases, the J end lost 3 bases, and 14 bases lay between the germline ends. The CDR3 spans 14 residues. Germline lookup yields CDR1 SGHTA and CDR2 FQGNSA.

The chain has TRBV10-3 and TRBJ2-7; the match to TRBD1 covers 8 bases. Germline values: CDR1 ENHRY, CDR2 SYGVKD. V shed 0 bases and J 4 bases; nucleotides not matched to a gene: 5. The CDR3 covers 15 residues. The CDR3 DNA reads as TGTGCCATCAGTGAGTCGTATCGACAGGGGTACGAGCAGTACTTC. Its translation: CAISESYRQGYEQYF.

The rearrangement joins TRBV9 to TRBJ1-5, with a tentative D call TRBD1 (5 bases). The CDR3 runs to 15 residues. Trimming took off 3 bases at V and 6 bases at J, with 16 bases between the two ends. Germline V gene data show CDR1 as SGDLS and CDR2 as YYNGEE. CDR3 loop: CASSAGGRLVQPQHF. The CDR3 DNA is TGTGCCAGCAGCGCCGGGGGGAGGCTAGTTCAGCCCCAGCATTTT.

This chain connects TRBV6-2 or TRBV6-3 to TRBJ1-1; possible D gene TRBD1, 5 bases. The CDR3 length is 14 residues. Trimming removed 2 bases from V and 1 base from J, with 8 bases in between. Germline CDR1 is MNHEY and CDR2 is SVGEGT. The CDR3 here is CASSYGGSNTEAFF. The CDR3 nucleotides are TGTGCCAGCAGTTACGGGGGGTCGAACACTGAAGCTTTCTTT.

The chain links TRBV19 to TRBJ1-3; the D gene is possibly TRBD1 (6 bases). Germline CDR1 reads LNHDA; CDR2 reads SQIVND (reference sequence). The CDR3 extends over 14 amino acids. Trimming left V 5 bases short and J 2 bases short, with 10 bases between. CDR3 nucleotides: TGTGCCAGTAGTCACCAGGGGACTGGAAACACCATATATTTT. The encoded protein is CASSHQGTGNTIYF.

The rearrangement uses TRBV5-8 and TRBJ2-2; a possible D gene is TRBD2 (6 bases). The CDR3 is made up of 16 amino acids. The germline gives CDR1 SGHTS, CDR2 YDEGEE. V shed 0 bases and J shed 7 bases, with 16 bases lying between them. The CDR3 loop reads CASSLDRSGGVGELFF. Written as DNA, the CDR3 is TGTGCCAGCAGCTTGGACAGGTCCGGCGGGGTCGGGGAGCTGTTTTTT.

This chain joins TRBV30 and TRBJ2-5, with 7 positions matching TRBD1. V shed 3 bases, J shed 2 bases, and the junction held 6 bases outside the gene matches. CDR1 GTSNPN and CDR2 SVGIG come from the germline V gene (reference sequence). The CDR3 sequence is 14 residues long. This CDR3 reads CAWRRTGLQETQYF. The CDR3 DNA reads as TGTGCCTGGAGGCGGACAGGTCTACAAGAGACCCAGTACTTC.

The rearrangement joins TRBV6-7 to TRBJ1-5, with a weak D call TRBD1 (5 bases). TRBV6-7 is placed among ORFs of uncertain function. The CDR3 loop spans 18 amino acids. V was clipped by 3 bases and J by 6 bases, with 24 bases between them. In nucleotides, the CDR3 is TGTGCCAGCAGTTATGGGAGGTTAAGGGGTACTCCAGGTCAGCCCCAGCATTTT. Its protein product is CASSYGRLRGTPGQPQHF.

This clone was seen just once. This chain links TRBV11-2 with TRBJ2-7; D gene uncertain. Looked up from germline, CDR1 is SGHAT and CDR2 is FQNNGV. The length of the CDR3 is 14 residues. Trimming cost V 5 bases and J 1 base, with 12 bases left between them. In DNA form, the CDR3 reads TGTGCCAGCAGCACCGAGCTCTGGTCCTACGAGCAGTACTTC. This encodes CASSTELWSYEQYF. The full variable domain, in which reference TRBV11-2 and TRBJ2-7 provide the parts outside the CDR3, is EAGVAQSPRYKIIEKRQSVAFWCNPISGHATLYWYQQILGQGPKLLIQFQNNGVVDDSQLPKDRFSAERLKGVDSTLKIQPAKLEDSAVYLCASSTELWSYEQYFGPGTRLTVT.

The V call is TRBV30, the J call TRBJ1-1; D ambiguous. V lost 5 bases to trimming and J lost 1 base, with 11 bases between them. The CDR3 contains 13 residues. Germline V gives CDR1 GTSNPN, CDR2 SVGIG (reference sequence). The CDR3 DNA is TGTGCCTGGGATATTGCAGGGAACACTGAAGCTTTCTTT. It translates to CAWDIAGNTEAFF.

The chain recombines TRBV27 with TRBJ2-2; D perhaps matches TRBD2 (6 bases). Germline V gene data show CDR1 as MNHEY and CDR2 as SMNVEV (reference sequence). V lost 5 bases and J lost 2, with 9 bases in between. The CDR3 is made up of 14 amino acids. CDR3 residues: CASSRLGNTGELFF. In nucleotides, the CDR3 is TGTGCCAGCAGTAGACTAGGAAACACCGGGGAGCTGTTTTTT.

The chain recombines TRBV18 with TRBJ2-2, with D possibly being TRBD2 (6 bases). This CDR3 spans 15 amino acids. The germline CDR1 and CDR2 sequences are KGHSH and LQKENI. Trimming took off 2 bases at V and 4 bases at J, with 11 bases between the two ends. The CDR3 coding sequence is TGTGCCAGCTCACCAGGCGGGGTCGCCACCGGGGAGCTGTTTTTT. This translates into CASSPGGVATGELFF.

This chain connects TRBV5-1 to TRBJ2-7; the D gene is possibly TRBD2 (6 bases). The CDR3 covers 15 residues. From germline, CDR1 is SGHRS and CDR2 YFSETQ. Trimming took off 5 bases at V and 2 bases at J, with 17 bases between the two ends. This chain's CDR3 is CASRGMASAAYEQYF. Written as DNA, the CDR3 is TGCGCCAGCAGGGGGATGGCTAGCGCTGCCTACGAGCAGTACTTC.

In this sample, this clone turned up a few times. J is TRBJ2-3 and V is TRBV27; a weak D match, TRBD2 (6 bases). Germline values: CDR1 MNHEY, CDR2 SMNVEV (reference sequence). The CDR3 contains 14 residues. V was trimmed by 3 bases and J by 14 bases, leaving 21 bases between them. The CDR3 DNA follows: TGTGCCAGCAGTTTTGTGCCCGGGACTCCACCATCGTATTTT. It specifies CASSFVPGTPPSYF.

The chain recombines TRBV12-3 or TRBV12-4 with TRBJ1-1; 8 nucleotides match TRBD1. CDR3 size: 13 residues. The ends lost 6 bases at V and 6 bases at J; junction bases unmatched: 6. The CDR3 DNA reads TGTGCCAGCAGCCCACTACAGGGGGCTGAAGCTTTCTTT. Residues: CASSPLQGAEAFF.

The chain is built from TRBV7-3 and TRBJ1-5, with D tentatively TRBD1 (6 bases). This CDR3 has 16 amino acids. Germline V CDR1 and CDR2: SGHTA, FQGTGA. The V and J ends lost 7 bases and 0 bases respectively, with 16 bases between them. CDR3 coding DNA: TGTGCCAGCAATACCCGGGACACCCATAGCAATCAGCCCCAGCATTTT. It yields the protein CASNTRDTHSNQPQHF. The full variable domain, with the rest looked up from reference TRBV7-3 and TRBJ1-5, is GAGVSQTPSNKVTEKGKYVELRCDPISGHTALYWYRQSLGQGPEFLIYFQGTGAADDSGLPNDRFFAVRPEGSVSTLKIQRTERGDSAVYLCASNTRDTHSNQPQHFGDGTRLSIL.

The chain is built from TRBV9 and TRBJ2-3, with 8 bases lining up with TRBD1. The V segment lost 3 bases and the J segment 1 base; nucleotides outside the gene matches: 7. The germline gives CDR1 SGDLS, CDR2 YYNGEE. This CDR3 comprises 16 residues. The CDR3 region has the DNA TGTGCCAGCAGCGCCCGACAGGGGAGTGGCACAGATACGCAGTATTTT. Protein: CASSARQGSGTDTQYF. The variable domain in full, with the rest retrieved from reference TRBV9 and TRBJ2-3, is DSGVTQTPKHLITATGQRVTLRCSPRSGDLSVYWYQQSLDQGLQFLIQYYNGEERAKGNILERFSAQQFPDLHSELNLSSLELGDSALYFCASSARQGSGTDTQYFGPGTRLTVL.

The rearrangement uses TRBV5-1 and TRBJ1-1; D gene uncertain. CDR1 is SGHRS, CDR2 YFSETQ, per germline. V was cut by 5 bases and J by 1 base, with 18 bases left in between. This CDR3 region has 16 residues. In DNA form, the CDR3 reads TGCGCCAGCAGTCCTCTCGACTTGGTACCGAACACTGAAGCTTTCTTT. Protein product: CASSPLDLVPNTEAFF.

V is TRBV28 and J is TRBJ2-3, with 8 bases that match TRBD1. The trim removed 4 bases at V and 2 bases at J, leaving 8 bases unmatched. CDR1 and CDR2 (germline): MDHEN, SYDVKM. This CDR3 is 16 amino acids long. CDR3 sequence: CASSSPGGESTDTQYF. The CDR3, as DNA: TGTGCCAGCAGTTCACCAGGGGGCGAGTCCACAGATACGCAGTATTTT.

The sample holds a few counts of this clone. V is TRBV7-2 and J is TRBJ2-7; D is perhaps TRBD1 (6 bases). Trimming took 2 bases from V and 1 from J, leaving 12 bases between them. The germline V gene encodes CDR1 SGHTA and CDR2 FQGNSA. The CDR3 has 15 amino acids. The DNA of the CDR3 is TGTGCCAGCAGCTTAAATGGGGGCGCTTCCTACGAGCAGTACTTC. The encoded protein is CASSLNGGASYEQYF.